This TCR beta chain was sequenced in a study of PD-1 blockade in classical Hodgkin lymphoma. The data were produced by immunoSEQ multiplex PCR, yet TCRdb's version contains in-frame clones alone and is incomplete. Of roughly 140,000 clones in the sample, 78% are singletons; the top ten hold roughly 9.2%. Each of the patients experienced relapse following autologous stem cell transplantation, and their brentuximab vedotin exposure differed. The germline CDR1 and CDR2 sequences are SEHNR and FQNEAQ (reference sequence). The CDR3 is 16 residues long. V shed 2 bases, J shed 4 bases, and the junction held 3 bases outside the gene matches.

This specimen consisted of peripheral blood mononuclear cells (PBMCs), obtained before the second cycle of nivolumab. This TCR derives from a human donor with classical Hodgkin lymphoma. The chain recombines TRBV7-9 with TRBJ2-3; 13 bases match TRBD2. The CDR3 is CASSLTSGGAADTQYF. In DNA form, the CDR3 reads TGTGCCAGCAGCTTAACTAGCGGGGGGGCCGCAGATACGCAGTATTTT.